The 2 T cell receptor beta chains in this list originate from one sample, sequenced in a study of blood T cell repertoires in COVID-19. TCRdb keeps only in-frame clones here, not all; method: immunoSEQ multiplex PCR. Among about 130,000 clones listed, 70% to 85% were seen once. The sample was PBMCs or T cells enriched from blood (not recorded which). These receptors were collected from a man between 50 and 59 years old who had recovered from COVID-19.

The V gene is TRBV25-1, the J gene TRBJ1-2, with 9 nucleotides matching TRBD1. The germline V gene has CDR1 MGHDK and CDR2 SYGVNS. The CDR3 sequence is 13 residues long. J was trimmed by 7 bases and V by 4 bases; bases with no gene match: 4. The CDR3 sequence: CASSGSDRGGYTF. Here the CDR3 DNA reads TGTGCCAGCAGTGGATCGGACAGGGGTGGCTACACCTTC.

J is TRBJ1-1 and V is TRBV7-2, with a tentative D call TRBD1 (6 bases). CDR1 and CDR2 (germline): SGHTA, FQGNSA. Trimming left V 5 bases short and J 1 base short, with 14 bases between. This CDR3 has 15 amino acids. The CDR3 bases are TGTGCCAGCAGCCCCTCCGGGACAAAGAACACTGAAGCTTTCTTT. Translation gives CASSPSGTKNTEAFF.